This T cell receptor beta chain was recovered during a study of long-term antiretroviral therapy in people with HIV. Worth noting for this clone: The target antigen is unknown.

At survey level, the immunoSEQ assay was run in its v3.0 version. The table came from immunoSEQ multiplex PCR; TCRdb's copy has only in-frame clones and leaves some out. Here the sample spans 20,000 to 25,000 clones, over 90% being singletons. Trimming removed 3 bases from V and 2 bases from J, with 11 bases in between. The germline CDR1 and CDR2 sequences are MNHNS and SASEGT. The CDR3 contains 14 residues. Findings and caveats of the study: Narrower CDR3 length ranges marked HIV repertoires relative to controls.

Specimen: unsorted PBMCs, collected 4.4 years after starting antiretroviral therapy. The chain joins TRBV6-1 to TRBJ2-7; the D gene could be TRBD1 or TRBD2 (5 bases each). The TCR sequence derives from a woman in her forties or fifties with HIV. In DNA, the CDR3 is TGTGCCAGCAGTGACGGGACGGGACCCTACGAGCAGTACTTC. Amino acids: CASSDGTGPYEQYF.